One sample yielded the 8 T cell receptor beta chains listed below, sequenced in a study of CD8+ T cells in alopecia areata. Treatment defined: oral pan-JAK inhibitor, 5-10 mg twice daily. Extraction of RNA preceded its reverse transcription into cDNA, which served as the sequencing template. Using immunoSEQ multiplex PCR, the repertoire was profiled, and TCRdb retains in-frame clones only, with some absent. The sample consists of fewer than 110,000 clones, just under 60% of them appearing once. The specimen comprised CD8+ T cells sorted from blood, sampled at roughly week 58, from a patient treated with tofacitinib. All receptors come from a human donor with alopecia areata.

This rearrangement joins TRBV6-5 to TRBJ1-3, with a tentative D call TRBD1 (6 bases). Germline V CDR1 and CDR2: MNHEY, SVGAGI. Trimming shortened V by 7 bases and J by 3 bases, and 7 bases separated the two germline ends. This CDR3 region has 12 residues. The CDR3 nucleotides read TGTGCCAGCACAGGGGTTGGAAACACCATATATTTT. The encoded protein is CASTGVGNTIYF.

The chain employs TRBV13 and TRBJ1-1; no clear D gene. V gave up 11 bases and J gave up 3 bases, with 16 bases separating them. Germline V CDR1 and CDR2: PRHDT, FYEKMQ (reference sequence). The CDR3 totals 13 residues. CDR3 sequence: CASVGGLHTEAFF. CDR3 nucleotides: TGTGCCTCCGTGGGCGGGTTGCACACTGAAGCTTTCTTT.

This clone appeared a few times. This sequence joins TRBV4-1 and TRBJ1-5; D perhaps matches TRBD1 (6 bases). Germline values: CDR1 MGHRA, CDR2 YSYEKL. The CDR3 spans 15 residues. The germline V and J ends were trimmed by 0 bases and 7 bases, with 13 bases remaining between them. The CDR3 sequence is CASSQEQGGLQPQHF. The CDR3 DNA reads TGCGCCAGCAGCCAAGAACAGGGCGGTTTACAGCCCCAGCATTTT.

The chain uses TRBV6-1 and TRBJ2-3, with TRBD1 matching 9 bases. There are 17 residues in the CDR3. CDR1 and CDR2 from the germline V gene are MNHNS and SASEGT. The ends lost 2 bases at V and 3 bases at J; junction bases unmatched: 9. This CDR3 reads CASSESVGTGITDTQYF. CDR3 sequence (DNA): TGTGCCAGCAGTGAATCTGTCGGGACAGGGATTACAGATACGCAGTATTTT.

This clone was picked up a small number of times. The rearrangement joins TRBV4-1 to TRBJ2-7; 7 positions agree with TRBD2. J lost 1 base, V lost 4 bases, and 10 bases had no gene match. CDR1 is MGHRA and CDR2 is YSYEKL in the germline V gene. CDR3 length equals 16 residues. The CDR3 DNA reads as TGCGCCAGCAGCCCCTTTCCTAGCGGAGCGTCCTACGAGCAGTACTTC. It encodes CASSPFPSGASYEQYF.

This chain links TRBV6-6 with TRBJ1-1; 7 bases are a match to TRBD1. The CDR3 runs to 13 residues. Unmatched junction bases numbered 5, after V lost 7 bases and J lost 3 bases. Germline CDR1 is MNHNY and CDR2 is SVGAGI (reference sequence). CDR3 residues: CASKTGYDTEAFF. As DNA, the CDR3 is TGTGCCAGCAAGACAGGGTATGACACTGAAGCTTTCTTT.

The CDR3 region is CASSLGQGQAYEQYF. In DNA, the CDR3 is TGTGCCAGCAGCTTAGGCCAGGGGCAAGCCTACGAGCAGTACTTC. The V gene is TRBV13, the J gene TRBJ2-5; D might be TRBD1 (6 bases). Gene TRBJ2-7 matches the end of the DNA better, so the J call may be wrong. The CDR3 sequence is 15 residues long. Germline V lookup: CDR1 PRHDT, CDR2 FYEKMQ (reference sequence).

The chain is built from TRBV5-1 and TRBJ2-7; D might be TRBD2 (7 bases). This CDR3 spans 14 amino acids. Trimming stripped 4 bases from V and 7 bases from J, with 18 bases between. Per germline, CDR1 SGHRS and CDR2 YFSETQ. CDR3 nucleotides: TGCGCCAGCAGCGCCTTCGGGGGGCCAGGGGAGCAGTACTTC. It codes for CASSAFGGPGEQYF.